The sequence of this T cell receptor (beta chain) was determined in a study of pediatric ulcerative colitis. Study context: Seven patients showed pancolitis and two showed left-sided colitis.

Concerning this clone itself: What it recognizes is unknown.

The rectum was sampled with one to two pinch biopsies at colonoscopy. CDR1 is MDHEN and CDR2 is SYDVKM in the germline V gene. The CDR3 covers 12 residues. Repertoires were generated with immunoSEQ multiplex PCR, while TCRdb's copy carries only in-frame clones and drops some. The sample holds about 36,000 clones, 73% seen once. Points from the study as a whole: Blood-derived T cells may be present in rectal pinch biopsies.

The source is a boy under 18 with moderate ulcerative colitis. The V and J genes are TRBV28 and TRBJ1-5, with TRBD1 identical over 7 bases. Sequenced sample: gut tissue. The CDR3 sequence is CAVQGWDQPQHF. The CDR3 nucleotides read TGTGCAGTACAGGGGTGGGATCAGCCCCAGCATTTT.